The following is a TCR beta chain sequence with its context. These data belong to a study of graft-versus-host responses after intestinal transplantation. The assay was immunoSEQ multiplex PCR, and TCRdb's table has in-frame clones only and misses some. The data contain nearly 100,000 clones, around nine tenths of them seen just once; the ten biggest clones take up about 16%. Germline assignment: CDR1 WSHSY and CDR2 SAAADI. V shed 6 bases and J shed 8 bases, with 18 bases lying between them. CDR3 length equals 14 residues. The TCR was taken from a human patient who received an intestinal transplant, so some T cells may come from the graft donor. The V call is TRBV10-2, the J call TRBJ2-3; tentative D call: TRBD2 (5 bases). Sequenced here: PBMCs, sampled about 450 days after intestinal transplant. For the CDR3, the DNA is TGCGCCAGCAGCGACGCGGGCCACGCTGGTACGCAGTATTTT. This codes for CASSDAGHAGTQYF.